The 30 T cell receptor beta chains reported below all come from one sample, sequenced in a study of blood T cell repertoires in COVID-19. Repertoires were generated with immunoSEQ multiplex PCR, while TCRdb's copy carries only in-frame clones and drops some. The sample has roughly 250,000 clones, more than 70% seen once. Sequencing was done on a sample of peripheral blood. These receptors were collected from a woman in her forties who had recovered from COVID-19.

This chain joins TRBV13 and TRBJ1-1; the D is unclear. This CDR3 is 14 amino acids long. V was pared by 4 bases and J by 7 bases, with 16 bases between. Germline CDR1 reads PRHDT; CDR2 reads FYEKMQ (reference sequence). CDR3 nucleotide sequence: TGTGCCAGCAGCTCAGGAGCGGGGTTGGTTGAAGCTTTCTTT. Translation gives CASSSGAGLVEAFF.

This clone was seen only once. The CDR3 reads CASSSPGTRYQETQYF. CDR3 sequence (DNA): TGTGCCAGCAGCAGTCCCGGGACTCGGTACCAAGAGACCCAGTACTTC. This rearrangement joins TRBV21-1 to TRBJ2-5; the table names TRBD2, a call not compared with the DNA. TRBV21-1 is marked as a pseudogene. The CDR3 runs 16 residues.

The V call is TRBV7-9, the J call TRBJ2-2; no definite D call. CDR3 length: 14 amino acids. CDR1 and CDR2 (germline): SEHNR, FQNEAQ (reference sequence). Trimming shortened V by 5 bases and J by 8 bases, and 15 bases separated the two germline ends. The CDR3: CASSPTHTPGELFF. The CDR3 nucleotides are TGTGCCAGCAGCCCAACACATACCCCGGGGGAGCTGTTTTTT.

V gene TRBV5-1 combines with J gene TRBJ2-5, with D perhaps matching TRBD2 (7 bases). The germline gives CDR1 SGHRS, CDR2 YFSETQ. The length of the CDR3 is 16 residues. Trimming removed 0 bases at V and 5 bases at J, with 17 bases between. The CDR3 protein is CASSLVVGGRQETQYF. CDR3 coding DNA: TGCGCCAGCAGCTTGGTGGTCGGGGGGCGGCAGGAGACCCAGTACTTC.

The chain has TRBV27 and TRBJ2-7, with a weak D call TRBD1 (6 bases). CDR3 length equals 15 residues. V lost 5 bases and J lost 2, with 16 bases in between. Germline CDR1 is MNHEY and CDR2 is SMNVEV (reference sequence). The CDR3 protein is CASSATGLNTYEQYF. For the CDR3, the DNA is TGTGCCAGCAGTGCTACAGGGCTGAACACCTACGAGCAGTACTTC.

The chain carries TRBV11-3 and TRBJ1-1; the match to TRBD1 covers 7 bases. The germline CDR1 and CDR2 sequences are SGHNT and YENEEA. J gave up 1 base and V 3 bases, and 2 bases lay outside the gene matches. CDR3 length equals 14 residues. This chain's CDR3 is CASSLAGGNTEAFF. In DNA form, the CDR3 reads TGTGCCAGCAGCTTGGCAGGGGGGAACACTGAAGCTTTCTTT.

Regarding this clone: This same CDR3 is encoded by further DNA sequences in the sample. The V call is TRBV5-1, the J call TRBJ2-1; no clear D. Germline V gene lookup returns CDR1 SGHRS and CDR2 YFSETQ. Trimming cost V 0 bases and J 0 bases, with 7 bases left between them. The CDR3 covers 15 residues. CDR3 nucleotides: TGCGCCAGCAGCTTGGCCCCAGGCTCCTACAATGAGCAGTTCTTC. This codes for CASSLAPGSYNEQFF.

The rearrangement uses TRBV28 and TRBJ1-2; unclear D gene. Per the germline V gene, CDR1 is MDHEN and CDR2 is SYDVKM. The CDR3 runs to 14 residues. Trimming cost V 11 bases and J 2 bases, with 18 bases left between them. CDR3 sequence reads: CAASGFRINYGYTF. In DNA, the CDR3 is TGTGCCGCGTCCGGTTTCAGGATCAACTATGGCTACACCTTC.

J is TRBJ2-6 and V is TRBV30, with 11 bases identical to TRBD1. The CDR3 covers 16 residues. Germline CDR1 reads GTSNPN; CDR2 reads SVGIG (reference sequence). V lost 8 bases and J lost 0; bases outside the gene matches: 6. The CDR3 DNA follows: TGTGCCAGGGACAGGGGGATCAGCTCTGGGGCCAACGTCCTGACTTTC. It is translated as CARDRGISSGANVLTF. Full variable domain (missing parts from reference TRBV30 and TRBJ2-6): SQTIHQWPATLVQPVGSPLSLECTVEGTSNPNLYWYRQAAGRGLQLLFYSVGIGQISSEVPQNLSASRPQDRQFILSSKKLLLSDSGFYLCARDRGISSGANVLTFGAGSRLTVL.

On this clone: This CDR3 is also generated by other DNA sequences in the sample. The chain joins TRBV7-9 to TRBJ1-4; tentatively, D is TRBD1 (6 bases). CDR3 length: 14 residues. The V gene lost 5 bases and the J gene lost 5 bases, with 12 bases spanning the gap. Germline loops: CDR1 SEHNR, CDR2 FQNEAQ (reference sequence). CDR3 in amino acids: CASSLGQTNEKLFF. Written as DNA, the CDR3 is TGTGCCAGCAGCCTCGGACAGACGAATGAAAAACTGTTTTTT.

V gene TRBV29-1 combines with J gene TRBJ1-6; the D is unclear. Looked up from germline, CDR1 is SQVTM and CDR2 is ANQGSEA. Trimming removed 4 bases at V and 9 bases at J, with 13 bases between. This CDR3 has 13 residues. The DNA of the CDR3 is TGCAGCGTTGGGGAGGTGCTCGGTTCACCCCTCCACTTT. This encodes CSVGEVLGSPLHF.

The chain is built from TRBV19 and TRBJ1-5; D might be TRBD1 (6 bases). This CDR3 comprises 13 residues. With 6 bases removed from V and 6 bases from J, the gap between germline ends came to 12 bases. CDR1 is LNHDA, CDR2 SQIVND, per germline (reference sequence). CDR3: CASRDRGIQPQHF. CDR3 DNA sequence: TGTGCCAGTAGGGATAGGGGGATTCAGCCCCAGCATTTT. Full variable domain (outside the CDR3, taken from reference TRBV19 and TRBJ1-5): DGGITQSPKYLFRKEGQNVTLSCEQNLNHDAMYWYRQDPGQGLRLIYYSQIVNDFQKGDIAEGYSVSREKKESFPLTVTSAQKNPTAFYLCASRDRGIQPQHFGDGTRLSIL.

CDR3 nucleotide sequence: TGTGCCAGCAGCCAACCCCGGGGACTTTTTGGAAACACCATATATTTT. The encoded protein is CASSQPRGLFGNTIYF. The rearrangement uses TRBV3-1 (or the pseudogene TRBV3-2) and TRBJ1-3; a weak D match, TRBD1 (5 bases). V dropped 2 bases and J dropped 3 bases, with 14 bases sitting between them. CDR3 length: 16 amino acids. Germline-derived CDR1 and CDR2 are LGHDT and YNNKEL (reference sequence).

This chain links TRBV3-1 (or the pseudogene TRBV3-2) with TRBJ2-1; TRBD2 matches at 7 bases. Germline CDR1 is LGHDT and CDR2 is YNNKEL (reference sequence). The CDR3 contains 17 residues. Germline trimming cut 5 bases from V and 0 bases from J; bases unmatched to any gene: 10. This chain's CDR3 is CASSLAAGDFSYNEQFF. DNA for the CDR3: TGTGCCAGCAGCTTGGCGGCGGGGGACTTCTCCTACAATGAGCAGTTCTTC.

This clone was observed a few times. The chain joins TRBV7-8 to TRBJ2-7; TRBD1 might be the D (7 bases). V dropped 1 base and J dropped 4 bases, with 20 bases sitting between them. Looked up from germline, CDR1 is SGHVS and CDR2 is FQNEAQ. The CDR3 sequence is 17 residues long. CDR3 region: CASSLVRNRGGVYEQYF. The CDR3 nucleotides read TGTGCCAGCAGCTTAGTCCGGAACAGGGGAGGCGTTTACGAGCAGTACTTC.

The chain links TRBV6-2 or TRBV6-3 to TRBJ2-7; 10 positions match TRBD2. This CDR3 has 14 amino acids. With V trimmed by 4 bases and J by 2 bases, 2 bases remained unmatched. The germline V gene encodes CDR1 MNHEY and CDR2 SVGEGT. For the CDR3, the DNA is TGTGCCAGCAGTTTAGCGGGGGGACCCTACGAGCAGTACTTC. This encodes CASSLAGGPYEQYF.

This clone was observed a single time. V usage is TRBV29-1 and J usage is TRBJ2-3, with 9 bases fitting TRBD1. V gave up 2 bases and J gave up 4 bases; unmatched junction bases: 7. In germline, CDR1 is SQVTM, CDR2 ANQGSEA. The CDR3 is 15 amino acids. CDR3 loop: CSVERNRGLSDTQYF. The CDR3 DNA follows: TGCAGCGTTGAAAGAAACAGGGGGCTTTCAGATACGCAGTATTTT.

The chain combines TRBV7-2 with TRBJ2-7; 12 nucleotides align to TRBD2. CDR3 length equals 16 residues. Germline lookup yields CDR1 SGHTA and CDR2 FQGNSA. Germline trimming cut 5 bases from V and 1 base from J; bases unmatched to any gene: 6. The CDR3 DNA is TGTGCCAGCAGCCTGACGACTAGCGGGAGATCCTACGAGCAGTACTTC. This translates into CASSLTTSGRSYEQYF.

The V and J genes are TRBV28 and TRBJ1-5; the D gene is possibly TRBD1 (5 bases). V was cut by 2 bases and J by 4 bases, with 15 bases left in between. The CDR3 consists of 16 residues. Germline V gene lookup returns CDR1 MDHEN and CDR2 SYDVKM. The CDR3 loop is CASSLAGGVANQPQHF. The DNA of the CDR3 is TGTGCCAGCAGTTTAGCGGGGGGGGTAGCGAATCAGCCCCAGCATTTT.

V usage is TRBV4-1 and J usage is TRBJ2-3; 9 bases line up with TRBD2. Germline CDR1 and CDR2: MGHRA and YSYEKL. The length of the CDR3 is 17 residues. Trimming at V came to 0 bases and at J to 5 bases, leaving 9 bases not matched to a gene. The CDR3 sequence is CASSQEGSGGSLDTQYF. Written as DNA, the CDR3 is TGCGCCAGCAGCCAAGAGGGTAGCGGGGGATCTCTAGATACGCAGTATTTT.

This clone was counted many times. This chain connects TRBV6-1 to TRBJ2-7; 7 nucleotides align to TRBD2. The CDR3 sequence is 16 residues long. From germline, CDR1 is MNHNS and CDR2 SASEGT. V lost 2 bases, J lost 4 bases, and 11 bases stayed unmatched. The CDR3 here is CASSEWGEGPTYEQYF. CDR3 sequence (DNA): TGTGCCAGCAGTGAATGGGGGGAGGGACCGACGTACGAGCAGTACTTC.

The chain carries TRBV18 and TRBJ1-4; 9 bases fit TRBD1. This CDR3 region has 19 residues. Germline CDR1 KGHSH, CDR2 LQKENI. V shed 6 bases and J 0 bases; nucleotides not matched to a gene: 14. The CDR3 region has the DNA TGTGCCAGCTCCCCCGAGAGGGACAGGGCCCGATCAACTAATGAAAAACTGTTTTTT. Translated, it gives CASSPERDRARSTNEKLFF.

The V gene is TRBV11-3, the J gene TRBJ1-5; tentative D call: TRBD1 (5 bases). This CDR3 has 12 amino acids. Germline V gene sequence: CDR1 SGHNT, CDR2 YENEEA. The ends were cut back, 5 bases at V and 9 bases at J, with 11 bases in the middle. CDR3 DNA sequence: TGTGCCAGCAGCCGAGCGGGGGGGCCCCAGCATTTT. Translated, it gives CASSRAGGPQHF.

This chain connects TRBV7-9 to TRBJ2-7; no clear D gene. The germline CDR1 and CDR2 sequences are SEHNR and FQNEAQ (reference sequence). This CDR3 has 15 amino acids. V was clipped by 5 bases and J by 3 bases, with 17 bases between them. CDR3 sequence: CASSRLGKTGYEQYF. CDR3 sequence (DNA): TGTGCCAGCAGCCGATTAGGTAAAACGGGCTACGAGCAGTACTTC.

The V gene is TRBV5-1, the J gene TRBJ2-7, with D possibly TRBD2 on 6 matching bases. Looked up from germline, CDR1 is SGHRS and CDR2 is YFSETQ. The ends were cut back, 3 bases at V and 0 bases at J, with 7 bases in the middle. The CDR3 totals 13 residues. CDR3 nucleotides: TGCGCCAGCAGCTCGACTAGCTCCTACGAGCAGTACTTC. This codes for CASSSTSSYEQYF.

The rearrangement uses TRBV5-6 and TRBJ1-2; D may be TRBD1 (6 bases). The V end lost 4 bases, the J end lost 2 bases, and 18 bases lay between the germline ends. The germline V gene encodes CDR1 SGHDT and CDR2 YYEEEE. The CDR3 runs 16 residues. CDR3 region: CASSASTGSVNYGYTF. CDR3 in DNA: TGTGCCAGCAGCGCGAGTACAGGGTCAGTCAACTATGGCTACACCTTC.

The rearrangement links TRBV3-1 (or the pseudogene TRBV3-2) to TRBJ2-7; D is perhaps TRBD1 (6 bases). The CDR3 has 15 residues. CDR1 is LGHDT and CDR2 is YNNKEL in the germline V gene (reference sequence). Trimming removed 0 bases from V and 3 bases from J, with 12 bases in between. The CDR3, as DNA: TGTGCCAGCAGCCAAGATATCGCAGGGGACTACGAGCAGTACTTC. Its protein product is CASSQDIAGDYEQYF.

The V call is TRBV4-3, the J call TRBJ2-1, with TRBD1 identical over 10 bases. Germline CDR1 reads LGHNA; CDR2 reads YSLEER. This CDR3 region has 17 residues. Losses at the gene ends were 4 bases for V and 1 base for J; bases not matched to a gene: 7. The CDR3 sequence is CASSRRQGAKSYNEQFF. The CDR3 coding sequence is TGCGCCAGCAGCCGCAGACAGGGGGCGAAGTCCTACAATGAGCAGTTCTTC.

In its sample, this clone was seen once. The chain carries TRBV19 and TRBJ2-2; a possible D gene is TRBD1 (5 bases). This CDR3 is 14 amino acids long. Trimming removed 8 bases at V and 0 bases at J, with 10 bases between. Per the germline V gene, CDR1 is LNHDA and CDR2 is SQIVND (reference sequence). CDR3 bases: TGTGCCAGTTTGCCCAGGGCGAACACCGGGGAGCTGTTTTTT. Protein product: CASLPRANTGELFF.

V gene TRBV7-2 combines with J gene TRBJ2-7, with 10 bases identical to TRBD1. The V segment lost 5 bases and the J segment 4 bases; nucleotides outside the gene matches: 8. There are 15 residues in the CDR3. From germline, CDR1 is SGHTA and CDR2 FQGNSA. The CDR3: CASSRDRGWKYEQYF. CDR3 sequence (DNA): TGTGCCAGCAGCCGGGACAGGGGTTGGAAATACGAGCAGTACTTC.